One sample yielded the 18 T cell receptor beta chains listed below, sequenced in a study of blood T cell repertoires in COVID-19 (dated by TCRdb to 2020 to 2022). The library was prepared using the immunoSEQ multiplex PCR assay. The immuneACCESS repertoire file appears here via TCRdb, limited to in-frame rearrangements. These files lack a portion of the clones; in checked studies, under half of the deficit traces to unresolved V genes, and the cause of the others is not known. The sample table contains about 70,000 clones; only one count was recorded for under 85% of them. The ten most abundant clones make up around 9.4% of the sample. Sequenced input: peripheral blood. The receptor source for this set is a human donor in a cohort sampled during active COVID-19.

This clone was counted a few times. The chain has TRBV9 and TRBJ2-5; a weak D match, TRBD2 (6 bases). The CDR3 sequence is 15 residues long. Between the trimmed V and J ends, which lost 2 bases and 4 bases, there was a span of 15 bases. From germline, CDR1 is SGDLS and CDR2 YYNGEE. The CDR3 protein is CASSVGEVWRETQYF. DNA of the CDR3: TGTGCCAGCAGCGTTGGGGAGGTATGGCGAGAGACCCAGTACTTC.

The chain carries TRBV18 and TRBJ2-3, with 10 bases fitting TRBD1. Trimming cost V 8 bases and J 4 bases; bases outside gene matches: 6. Germline CDR1 is KGHSH and CDR2 is LQKENI. The CDR3 covers 14 residues. CDR3 sequence (DNA): TGTGCCAGCGAGGGACAGGGGTCCCCAGATACGCAGTATTTT. Its protein product is CASEGQGSPDTQYF.

The rearrangement joins TRBV9 to TRBJ2-1; 8 positions agree with TRBD2. V shed 4 bases, J shed 3 bases, and the junction held 9 bases outside the gene matches. The CDR3 extends over 16 amino acids. Germline loops: CDR1 SGDLS, CDR2 YYNGEE. The CDR3 region is CASSPRGGLNYNEQFF. CDR3 bases: TGTGCCAGCAGCCCCCGCGGGGGGCTCAACTACAATGAGCAGTTCTTC.

CDR3 loop: CAWSTFRGSGANVLTF. Here the CDR3 DNA reads TGTGCCTGGAGTACGTTCCGAGGCTCTGGGGCCAACGTCCTGACTTTC. The chain carries TRBV30 and TRBJ2-6; no clear D. The germline V and J ends were trimmed by 2 bases and 0 bases, with 11 bases remaining between them. Germline V gene lookup returns CDR1 GTSNPN and CDR2 SVGIG (reference sequence). This CDR3 has 16 amino acids.

The V and J genes are TRBV19 and TRBJ1-6; TRBD1 matches at 10 bases. V gave up 5 bases and J gave up 10 bases; unmatched junction bases: 5. Per the germline V gene, CDR1 is LNHDA and CDR2 is SQIVND (reference sequence). The CDR3 is made up of 14 amino acids. The CDR3 loop is CASSPGQGGSPLHF. The CDR3 region has the DNA TGTGCCAGTAGTCCCGGACAGGGGGGGTCACCCCTCCACTTT.

V and J are TRBV5-1 and TRBJ1-4, with D perhaps TRBD1 (6 bases). V dropped 0 bases and J dropped 5 bases, with 11 bases sitting between them. The CDR3 contains 15 residues. Germline V gives CDR1 SGHRS, CDR2 YFSETQ. The CDR3 region is CASSLGGQLNEKLFF. The CDR3 DNA reads TGCGCCAGCAGCTTGGGGGGGCAGCTAAATGAAAAACTGTTTTTT.

V is TRBV10-1 and J is TRBJ1-1; no clear D gene. CDR3 length: 13 residues. Germline CDR1 is WNHNN and CDR2 is SYGVQD (reference sequence). V lost 3 bases and J lost 8, with 13 bases in between. CDR3 DNA sequence: TGCGCCAGCAGTGACGGAGGGCGGACCGAAGCTTTCTTT. Its translation is CASSDGGRTEAFF.

The chain uses TRBV19 and TRBJ1-3; TRBD1 might be the D (5 bases). Between the trimmed V and J ends, which lost 5 bases and 1 base, there was a span of 9 bases. The CDR3 consists of 14 residues. From germline, CDR1 is LNHDA and CDR2 SQIVND (reference sequence). CDR3 bases: TGTGCCAGTAGTTTGGGGCGGTCTGGAAACACCATATATTTT. Translation: CASSLGRSGNTIYF.

In its sample, this clone is large (0.1 to 1%). The V call is TRBV2, the J call TRBJ2-7; 9 bases agree with TRBD1. V gave up 4 bases and J gave up 2 bases; unmatched junction bases: 6. CDR1 and CDR2 from the germline V gene are SNHLY and FYNNEI. This CDR3 is built from 15 residues. The CDR3 spells CASSGQGVSAYEQYF. The CDR3 DNA follows: TGTGCCAGCAGTGGACAGGGGGTTTCGGCCTACGAGCAGTACTTC.

V usage is TRBV2 and J usage is TRBJ2-7; 7 positions agree with TRBD1. Germline V gene data show CDR1 as SNHLY and CDR2 as FYNNEI. CDR3 length: 14 residues. The trim removed 4 bases at V and 3 bases at J, leaving 6 bases unmatched. The chain's CDR3 is CASSVGDSFYEQYF. CDR3 DNA sequence: TGTGCCAGCAGTGTAGGGGACAGCTTCTACGAGCAGTACTTC. The full variable domain, in which reference TRBV2 and TRBJ2-7 provide the parts outside the CDR3, is EPEVTQTPSHQVTQMGQEVILRCVPISNHLYFYWYRQILGQKVEFLVSFYNNEISEKSEIFDDQFSVERPDGSNFTLKIRSTKLEDSAMYFCASSVGDSFYEQYFGPGTRLTVT.

The rearrangement joins TRBV12-1 to TRBJ1-5; the table's D call, TRBD1, was not checked against the DNA. TRBV12-1 is listed as a pseudogene. This CDR3 spans 16 amino acids. As DNA, the CDR3 is TGTGCCAGCAGATCCGACCGGACGGGCAAGGGGATTACGGAGCATTTT. As protein: CASRSDRTGKGITEHF.

This clone is categorized as medium-sized. The rearrangement uses TRBV6-5 and TRBJ1-2; 9 bases line up with TRBD1. The CDR3 runs to 14 residues. V lost 10 bases and J lost 4; bases outside the gene matches: 10. Germline CDR1 MNHEY, CDR2 SVGAGI. CDR3 in amino acids: CATFTGGAGYGYTF. The CDR3 DNA reads as TGTGCCACCTTCACAGGGGGCGCAGGCTATGGCTACACCTTC.

V gene TRBV7-2 combines with J gene TRBJ2-3; 7 positions agree with TRBD1. CDR3 size: 15 residues. Trimming took 7 bases from V and 0 from J; bases not matched to a gene: 7. Germline CDR1 is SGHTA and CDR2 is FQGNSA. The CDR3 reads CASKGQTFSTDTQYF. DNA of the CDR3: TGTGCCAGCAAGGGACAGACTTTTAGCACAGATACGCAGTATTTT.

The chain is built from TRBV20-1 and TRBJ1-2; the match to TRBD1 covers 7 bases. The CDR3 covers 11 residues. Per germline, CDR1 DFQATT and CDR2 SNEGSKA (reference sequence). The CDR3 spells CGRTGPNGYTF. For the CDR3, the DNA is TGCGGACGGACAGGCCCTAATGGCTACACCTTC.

This sequence joins TRBV6-5 and TRBJ1-1, with D unclear. CDR1 MNHEY and CDR2 SVGAGI come from the germline V gene. The CDR3 has 12 residues. The ends were cut back, 0 bases at V and 7 bases at J, with 6 bases in the middle. CDR3 amino acids: CASSYSNGEAFF. The CDR3 region has the DNA TGTGCCAGCAGTTACTCGAACGGTGAAGCTTTCTTT.

Regarding this clone: Sequence at one end of the junction differs from germline and may be a read error. V is TRBV29-1 and J is TRBJ2-2, with 7 bases matching TRBD1. The germline V gene encodes CDR1 SQVTM and CDR2 ANQGSEA. The CDR3 is 14 residues long. As DNA, the CDR3 is TGCAGCGTTAAAGACAGGGTGTGGACCGGGGAGCTGTTTTTT. Translation: CSVKDRVWTGELFF.

CDR3 bases: TGCAGCGTTCCCAGGGGGCAGCAAGTTGAAGCTTTCTTT. It codes for CSVPRGQQVEAFF. The V and J genes are TRBV29-1 and TRBJ1-1; 8 nucleotides line up with TRBD1. From germline, CDR1 is SQVTM and CDR2 ANQGSEA. The CDR3 covers 13 residues. The J segment lost 7 bases and the V segment lost 5 bases, leaving 9 bases of the junction unmatched. Drawing the rest from reference TRBV29-1 and TRBJ1-1, the complete variable domain is SAVISQKPSRDICQRGTSLTIQCQVDSQVTMMFWYRQQPGQSLTLIATANQGSEATYESGFVIDKFPISRPNLTFSTLTVSNMSPEDSSIYLCSVPRGQQVEAFFGQGTRLTVV.

This clone has only one observation. This rearrangement joins TRBV6-5 to TRBJ1-2; D possibly corresponds to TRBD1 (6 bases). Per germline, CDR1 MNHEY and CDR2 SVGAGI. Trimming removed 5 bases at V and 6 bases at J, with 13 bases between. This CDR3 region has 13 residues. In DNA form, the CDR3 reads TGTGCCAGCAGTCCTACAGGGATAGATGGCTACACCTTC. It yields the protein CASSPTGIDGYTF.